The sequence of this T cell receptor (beta chain) was determined in a study of shared clonotypes between healthy human individuals. Study-wide background: Donors had three CD4 naive, three CD4 memory, two CD8 naive and one CD8 memory plate apiece.

The CD4+ fraction was divided into a CD45RA+ naive subset and a CD45RA-negative memory subset. Germline CDR1 and CDR2: GTSNPN and SVGIG (reference sequence). This CDR3 has 11 amino acids. V was shortened by 0 bases and J by 7 bases, with 3 bases between the two germline ends. The repertoire was sequenced with immunoSEQ multiplex PCR; TCRdb's copy has only in-frame clones and lacks some. Of 2 million to 2.5 million clones listed, roughly 90% are singletons. Study observations and caveats: About 5% was the fraction of naive CD4 clonotypes found shared across a few donors. Estimated richness values were generally larger in naive subsets than in memory subsets.

Comment on this clone: The antigen is not known.

The V gene is TRBV30, the J gene TRBJ2-2; D uncertain. Sequencing was carried out using naive CD4+ T cells from PBMCs. Described subset: CD45RA+ positively selected. The sequence derives from a man younger than 35 in good health. Some clones in this sample may be carry-over from other donors' samples. Written as DNA, the CDR3 is TGTGCCTGGAGTGTTCTCGGGGAGCTGTTTTTT. As protein: CAWSVLGELFF.